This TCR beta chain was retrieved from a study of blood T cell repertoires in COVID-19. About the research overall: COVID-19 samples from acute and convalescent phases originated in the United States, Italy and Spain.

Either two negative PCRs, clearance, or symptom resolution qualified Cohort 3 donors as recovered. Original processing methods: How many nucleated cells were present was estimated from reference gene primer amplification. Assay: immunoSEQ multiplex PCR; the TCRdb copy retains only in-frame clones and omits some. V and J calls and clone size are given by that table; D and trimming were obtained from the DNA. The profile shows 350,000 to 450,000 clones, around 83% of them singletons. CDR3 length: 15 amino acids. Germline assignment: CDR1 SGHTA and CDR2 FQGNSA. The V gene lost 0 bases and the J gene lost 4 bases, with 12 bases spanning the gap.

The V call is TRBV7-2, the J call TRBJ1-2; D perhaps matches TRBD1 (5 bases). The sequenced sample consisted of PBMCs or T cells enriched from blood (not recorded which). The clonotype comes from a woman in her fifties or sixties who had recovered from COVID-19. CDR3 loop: CASSLAKGAAYGYTF. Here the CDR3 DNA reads TGTGCCAGCAGCTTAGCGAAAGGGGCGGCCTATGGCTACACCTTC.